The 20 T cell receptor beta chains presented below share a single source sample, sequenced in a study of blood T cell repertoires in COVID-19. Measured with immunoSEQ multiplex PCR; TCRdb has only the in-frame clones, and not every one. The sample records around 230,000 clones, roughly 85% being singletons. Sequencing was performed on peripheral blood. All receptors derive from a woman aged 40 to 49 with active or convalescent COVID-19.

The rearrangement uses TRBV1 and TRBJ1-3; TRBD1, the D gene given by the table, was not confirmed from the DNA. TRBV1 is an annotated pseudogene. The CDR3 runs 18 residues. Here the CDR3 DNA reads TGCACCAGCAGCCAATGGGACAGCTCCTGTGTCTCTGGAAACACCATATATTTT. This sequence encodes CTSSQWDSSCVSGNTIYF.

The J gene is TRBJ2-5, the V gene TRBV9, with 10 positions matching TRBD1. From germline, CDR1 is SGDLS and CDR2 YYNGEE. V was clipped by 3 bases and J by 3 bases; unmatched bases: 5. There are 15 residues in the CDR3. CDR3 sequence: CASSAGQGGEETQYF. The CDR3 bases are TGTGCCAGCAGCGCTGGACAGGGGGGGGAAGAGACCCAGTACTTC.

The chain joins TRBV7-2 to TRBJ2-5, with 8 bases matching TRBD1. The CDR3 runs to 14 residues. Germline trimming cut 3 bases from V and 5 bases from J; bases unmatched to any gene: 5. Looked up from germline, CDR1 is SGHTA and CDR2 is FQGNSA. The CDR3 DNA sequence: TGTGCCAGCAGCTTTCGACAGGGGAAGGAGACCCAGTACTTC. This sequence encodes CASSFRQGKETQYF.

The V and J genes are TRBV7-2 and TRBJ1-1, with D possibly TRBD1 on 5 matching bases. Germline V gives CDR1 SGHTA, CDR2 FQGNSA. The CDR3 runs 15 residues. Trimming cost V 5 bases and J 1 base, with 14 bases left between them. The CDR3 is CASSPQSGGNTEAFF. CDR3 DNA: TGTGCCAGCAGCCCACAATCCGGGGGGAACACTGAAGCTTTCTTT.

This clone has only one observation. The chain uses TRBV28 and TRBJ1-5; 8 bases line up with TRBD1. CDR1 is MDHEN and CDR2 is SYDVKM in the germline V gene. V was clipped by 6 bases and J by 3 bases; unmatched bases: 7. This CDR3 region has 15 residues. The CDR3 DNA reads TGTGCCAGCAGCCCCCTGGACAGGGCCAATCAGCCCCAGCATTTT. Translating gives CASSPLDRANQPQHF.

The chain uses TRBV6-1 and TRBJ2-3, with D possibly matching TRBD2 (6 bases). CDR1 is MNHNS and CDR2 is SASEGT in the germline V gene. This CDR3 has 15 amino acids. Trimming stripped 0 bases from V and 2 bases from J, with 9 bases between. CDR3 amino acids: CASSEAGGATDTQYF. CDR3 coding DNA: TGTGCCAGCAGTGAAGCCGGCGGGGCCACAGATACGCAGTATTTT.

V is TRBV2 and J is TRBJ1-5, with TRBD1 identical over 8 bases. The junction had 4 bases not matched to a gene; V was cut back by 5 bases and J by 4 bases. Germline V lookup: CDR1 SNHLY, CDR2 FYNNEI. The CDR3 runs to 14 residues. For the CDR3, the DNA is TGTGCCAGCAGTCGGACAGGGAGGAATCAGCCCCAGCATTTT. Protein: CASSRTGRNQPQHF. The full variable domain, in which reference TRBV2 and TRBJ1-5 provide the parts outside the CDR3, is EPEVTQTPSHQVTQMGQEVILRCVPISNHLYFYWYRQILGQKVEFLVSFYNNEISEKSEIFDDQFSVERPDGSNFTLKIRSTKLEDSAMYFCASSRTGRNQPQHFGDGTRLSIL.

The chain has TRBV28 and TRBJ2-7; 7 bases align to TRBD1. This CDR3 has 15 amino acids. Germline values: CDR1 MDHEN, CDR2 SYDVKM. The J segment lost 4 bases and the V segment lost 6 bases, leaving 12 bases of the junction unmatched. In DNA, the CDR3 is TGTGCCAGCAGACCCGCCTTAGGGGGCGTTTACGAGCAGTACTTC. This gives the protein CASRPALGGVYEQYF.

The gene calls are TRBV5-8 and TRBJ2-1; D remains unclear. Germline lookup yields CDR1 SGHTS and CDR2 YDEGEE. The ends were cut back, 1 base at V and 4 bases at J, with 9 bases in the middle. The CDR3 is made up of 14 amino acids. CDR3 sequence (DNA): TGTGCCAGCAGCTTGTTCCGCGTTTACAATGAGCAGTTCTTC. This gives the protein CASSLFRVYNEQFF.

This chain connects TRBV7-2 to TRBJ2-3, with 9 bases fitting TRBD2. The CDR3 runs 16 residues. V trimming: 5 bases; J trimming: 0 bases; junction bases outside the gene matches: 6. The germline CDR1 and CDR2 sequences are SGHTA and FQGNSA. Here the CDR3 DNA reads TGTGCCAGCAGCCGCTGGACTAGCGTTAGCACAGATACGCAGTATTTT. Its protein product is CASSRWTSVSTDTQYF.

This clone appeared many times. The chain couples TRBV6-1 to TRBJ2-5; possible D gene TRBD2, 6 bases. The CDR3 sequence is 15 residues long. Germline CDR1 and CDR2: MNHNS and SASEGT. V lost 2 bases to trimming and J lost 2 bases, with 12 bases between them. CDR3 bases: TGTGCCAGCAGTGAATCGGCGGGGAGTCAAGAGACCCAGTACTTC. It is translated as CASSESAGSQETQYF.

CDR3 in amino acids: CASSLGQVPSTDTQYF. The CDR3 DNA reads as TGTGCCAGCAGCTTGGGGCAGGTACCTAGCACAGATACGCAGTATTTT. The V and J genes are TRBV11-3 and TRBJ2-3; TRBD1 might be the D (5 bases). Trimming pared 3 bases from V and 0 bases from J, leaving 13 bases between. Germline loops: CDR1 SGHNT, CDR2 YENEEA. The CDR3 extends over 16 amino acids. The full variable domain, rest sourced from reference TRBV11-3 and TRBJ2-3, is EAGVVQSPRYKIIEKKQPVAFWCNPISGHNTLYWYLQNLGQGPELLIRYENEEAVDDSQLPKDRFSAERLKGVDSTLKIQPAELGDSAVYLCASSLGQVPSTDTQYFGPGTRLTVL.

The sample holds many counts of this clone. In the same sample, other DNA sequences code for this CDR3. This sequence joins TRBV5-1 and TRBJ1-1, with D possibly being TRBD1 (5 bases). CDR3 length equals 14 residues. The germline V gene encodes CDR1 SGHRS and CDR2 YFSETQ. V was trimmed by 3 bases and J by 4 bases, leaving 13 bases between them. CDR3 DNA: TGCGCCAGCAGCTCCGGGACGGGAGGCACTGAAGCTTTCTTT. It yields the protein CASSSGTGGTEAFF.

This clone was picked up one time. The V gene is TRBV30, the J gene TRBJ2-7, with D perhaps matching TRBD2 (5 bases). The CDR3 extends over 14 amino acids. Germline V gene sequence: CDR1 GTSNPN, CDR2 SVGIG (reference sequence). V was cut by 4 bases and J by 2 bases, with 15 bases left in between. DNA for the CDR3: TGTGCCTGGACGGGGAGCGTTCGACCCTACGAGCAGTACTTC. This sequence encodes CAWTGSVRPYEQYF.

V is TRBV13 and J is TRBJ2-2; TRBD2 agrees at 10 bases. CDR1 and CDR2 (germline): PRHDT, FYEKMQ (reference sequence). V was pared by 6 bases and J by 6 bases, with 7 bases of the junction left unmatched. The CDR3 is 15 amino acids. The CDR3 DNA is TGTGCCAGCAGATATCTAGCGGGAGCCCCCGGGGAGCTGTTTTTT. Residues: CASRYLAGAPGELFF.

The rearrangement joins TRBV9 to TRBJ1-3; the D is unclear. The V end was cut by 0 bases, the J end by 0 bases, with 13 bases between. Germline lookup yields CDR1 SGDLS and CDR2 YYNGEE. The CDR3 sequence is 17 residues long. Here the CDR3 reads CASSVESSSHSGNTIYF. The DNA for the CDR3 is TGTGCCAGCAGCGTAGAGAGTAGCTCCCACTCTGGAAACACCATATATTTT.

The V call is TRBV20-1, the J call TRBJ2-7; 8 bases fit TRBD1. The CDR3 extends over 14 amino acids. The trim removed 3 bases at V and 2 bases at J, leaving 6 bases unmatched. Germline assignment: CDR1 DFQATT and CDR2 SNEGSKA (reference sequence). CDR3 protein: CSASDRGRTYEQYF. CDR3 DNA sequence: TGCAGTGCTAGTGACAGGGGACGCACCTACGAGCAGTACTTC.

The chain links TRBV10-2 to TRBJ1-1, with 7 bases identical to TRBD1. This CDR3 contains 15 residues. The germline V gene has CDR1 WSHSY and CDR2 SAAADI. Trimming removed 6 bases from V and 6 bases from J; junction bases left unmatched: 13. The CDR3 nucleotides are TGCGCCAGCAGCCTAACCGGGACAGTTACCCCTGAAGCTTTCTTT. Protein product: CASSLTGTVTPEAFF.

This clone occurred once. The J gene is TRBJ2-2, the V gene TRBV24-1; 9 positions match TRBD2. Trimming took 9 bases from V and 1 from J; bases not matched to a gene: 2. The CDR3 runs 14 residues. Germline V lookup: CDR1 KGHDR, CDR2 SFDVKD. CDR3: CATAGGQNTGELFF. The CDR3 nucleotides read TGTGCCACCGCGGGGGGGCAGAACACCGGGGAGCTGTTTTTT.

The V and J genes are TRBV9 and TRBJ1-3; 7 positions agree with TRBD1. The CDR3 spans 16 residues. Germline CDR1 SGDLS, CDR2 YYNGEE. The J segment lost 1 base and the V segment lost 0 bases, leaving 4 bases of the junction unmatched. The CDR3 bases are TGTGCCAGCAGCGTAGTCGCAGGGGGGTCTGGAAACACCATATATTTT. It yields the protein CASSVVAGGSGNTIYF.